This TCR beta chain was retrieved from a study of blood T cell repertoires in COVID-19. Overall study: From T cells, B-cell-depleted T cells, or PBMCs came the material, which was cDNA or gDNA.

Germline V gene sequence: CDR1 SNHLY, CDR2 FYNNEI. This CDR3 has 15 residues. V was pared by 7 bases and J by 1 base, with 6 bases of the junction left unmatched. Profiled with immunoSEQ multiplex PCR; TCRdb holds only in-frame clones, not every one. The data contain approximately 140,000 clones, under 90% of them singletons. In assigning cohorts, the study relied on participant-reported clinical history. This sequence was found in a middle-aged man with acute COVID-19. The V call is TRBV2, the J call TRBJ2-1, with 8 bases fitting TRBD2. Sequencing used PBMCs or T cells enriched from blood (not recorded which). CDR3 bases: TGTGCCAGCAAACCCGGGACTAGGTCCTACAATGAGCAGTTCTTC. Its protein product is CASKPGTRSYNEQFF.